This entry lists 25 T cell receptor beta chains sequenced from one sample in a study of molecular identifiers for immune sequencing clone quantification. TCRdb reanalysed the PCR reads using MiXCR and keeps one entry per CDR3 protein. The sample contains 490,000 or so distinct CDR3 sequences, 25% of which appear only once. Input material: naive CD8+ T cells from blood, with Jurkat cell RNA spiked in. The subset: FACS-sorted CD8+CD4-CCR7+CD45RA+ naive T cells. These receptors were collected from a human donor in good health. Some libraries in this study had Jurkat cell RNA spiked in.

The chain combines TRBV3-1 with TRBJ2-3, with D unclear. Germline lookup yields CDR1 LGHDT and CDR2 YNNKEL (reference sequence). The V end lost 3 bases, the J end lost 4 bases, and 5 bases lay between the germline ends. The CDR3 is 12 amino acids. CDR3 DNA: TGTGCCAGCAGCCACTCCGCAGATACGCAGTATTTT. It encodes CASSHSADTQYF.

This clonotype was seen ten or more times. V is TRBV27 and J is TRBJ2-7; no firm D call. This CDR3 region has 11 residues. V was pared by 5 bases and J by 3 bases, with 5 bases between. Germline loops: CDR1 MNHEY, CDR2 SMNVEV (reference sequence). The CDR3 spells CASSPYYEQYF. Here the CDR3 DNA reads TGTGCCAGCAGTCCGTACTACGAGCAGTACTTC.

This clonotype was recorded only once. The chain has TRBV3-1 and TRBJ2-5; 8 nucleotides match TRBD2. The CDR3 runs to 14 residues. V dropped 8 bases and J dropped 2; count of bases not matched to a gene: 7. The germline V gene encodes CDR1 LGHDT and CDR2 YNNKEL (reference sequence). This CDR3 is CASSTSVPQETQYF. Here the CDR3 DNA reads TGTGCCAGCTCGACTAGCGTACCTCAAGAGACCCAGTACTTC.

This clonotype occurred many times. CDR3 residues: CSAREHGTYEQYF. Written as DNA, the CDR3 is TGCAGTGCTAGAGAGCACGGAACCTACGAGCAGTACTTC. V usage is TRBV20-1 and J usage is TRBJ2-7; D unresolved. The CDR3 runs to 13 residues. The V gene lost 0 bases and the J gene lost 2 bases, with 8 bases spanning the gap. Germline V gives CDR1 DFQATT, CDR2 SNEGSKA (reference sequence).

At least ten counts were recorded for this clonotype. The V call is TRBV28, the J call TRBJ2-7, with TRBD1 matching 7 bases. From germline, CDR1 is MDHEN and CDR2 SYDVKM. CDR3 length equals 12 residues. Unmatched junction bases numbered 3, after V lost 8 bases and J lost 2 bases. CDR3 coding DNA: TGTGCCAGCCTGGGACAGACCTACGAGCAGTACTTC. It codes for CASLGQTYEQYF. Together with reference TRBV28 and TRBJ2-7, the CDR3 gives the full variable domain: DVKVTQSSRYLVKRTGEKVFLECVQDMDHENMFWYRQDPGLGLRLIYFSYDVKMKEKGDIPEGYSVSREKKERFSLILESASTNQTSMYLCASLGQTYEQYFGPGTRLTVT.

This clonotype was seen a few times. J is TRBJ1-5 and V is TRBV19, with no clear D. The V gene lost 2 bases and the J gene lost 5 bases, with 7 bases spanning the gap. This CDR3 comprises 13 residues. Germline values: CDR1 LNHDA, CDR2 SQIVND (reference sequence). The CDR3 protein is CASSISYYQPQHF. The CDR3 nucleotides are TGTGCCAGTAGTATATCTTACTATCAGCCCCAGCATTTT.

The sample holds many counts of this clonotype. This CDR3 reads CAWSDWNTEAFF. The CDR3 nucleotides read TGTGCCTGGAGCGATTGGAACACTGAAGCTTTCTTT. The chain employs TRBV30 and TRBJ1-1; D is uncertain. Germline CDR1 is GTSNPN and CDR2 is SVGIG (reference sequence). The ends were cut back, 3 bases at V and 1 base at J, with 6 bases in the middle. The CDR3 runs 12 residues. Using reference TRBV30 and TRBJ1-1 for the parts outside the CDR3, the full variable domain is SQTIHQWPATLVQPVGSPLSLECTVEGTSNPNLYWYRQAAGRGLQLLFYSVGIGQISSEVPQNLSASRPQDRQFILSSKKLLLSDSGFYLCAWSDWNTEAFFGQGTRLTVV.

This clonotype has at least ten counts. This chain connects TRBV25-1 to TRBJ2-7; no definite D call. CDR3 length: 12 residues. Between the trimmed V and J ends, which lost 1 base and 5 bases, there was a span of 6 bases. Germline V lookup: CDR1 MGHDK, CDR2 SYGVNS. The CDR3 loop reads CASSESVDEQYF. The CDR3 coding sequence is TGTGCCAGCAGTGAATCAGTGGACGAGCAGTACTTC.

This chain connects TRBV5-1 to TRBJ2-7; D remains ambiguous. Between the trimmed V and J ends, which lost 0 bases and 0 bases, there was a span of 10 bases. Germline V gives CDR1 SGHRS, CDR2 YFSETQ. The CDR3 extends over 15 amino acids. In nucleotides, the CDR3 is TGCGCCAGCAGCTTGGCGCCTGGAAACTCCTACGAGCAGTACTTC. Amino acids: CASSLAPGNSYEQYF.

V is TRBV27 and J is TRBJ2-3, with D perhaps being TRBD1 or TRBD2 (7 bases each). V was cut by 3 bases and J by 4 bases, with 17 bases left in between. Per the germline V gene, CDR1 is MNHEY and CDR2 is SMNVEV (reference sequence). This CDR3 has 16 residues. The chain's CDR3 is CASSLGGGPRSDTQYF. The DNA of the CDR3 is TGTGCCAGCAGTTTGGGAGGGGGCCCAAGGTCAGATACGCAGTATTTT.

This clonotype was counted only a few times. This chain uses TRBV20-1 with TRBJ2-7, with D unclear. V lost 0 bases to trimming and J lost 3 bases, with 15 bases between them. Germline CDR1 is DFQATT and CDR2 is SNEGSKA (reference sequence). The CDR3 spans 15 residues. The CDR3 region is CSARDSQTALYEQYF. CDR3 coding DNA: TGCAGTGCTAGAGATTCGCAGACGGCCCTCTACGAGCAGTACTTC.

The chain carries TRBV20-1 and TRBJ1-5; D is uncertain. V shed 6 bases and J shed 6 bases, with 21 bases lying between them. Germline values: CDR1 DFQATT, CDR2 SNEGSKA (reference sequence). The CDR3 sequence is 15 residues long. CDR3 bases: TGCAGTGCCGCCGTTCCCCCTTCTGGCGTTCAGCCCCAGCATTTT. It yields the protein CSAAVPPSGVQPQHF.

This clonotype was counted only a few times. This chain uses TRBV9 with TRBJ2-1; 10 nucleotides agree with TRBD2. The CDR3 covers 16 residues. Germline trimming cut 4 bases from V and 5 bases from J; bases unmatched to any gene: 9. Germline V gene sequence: CDR1 SGDLS, CDR2 YYNGEE. CDR3 loop: CASSPWTSGTNNEQFF. In DNA, the CDR3 is TGTGCCAGCAGCCCGTGGACTAGCGGAACCAACAATGAGCAGTTCTTC. Variable domain in full (rest from reference TRBV9 and TRBJ2-1): DSGVTQTPKHLITATGQRVTLRCSPRSGDLSVYWYQQSLDQGLQFLIQYYNGEERAKGNILERFSAQQFPDLHSELNLSSLELGDSALYFCASSPWTSGTNNEQFFGPGTRLTVL.

This clonotype occurred many times. The chain is built from TRBV5-1 and TRBJ1-5, with 10 bases lining up with TRBD1. The CDR3 contains 15 residues. Germline lookup yields CDR1 SGHRS and CDR2 YFSETQ. Trimming at V came to 0 bases and at J to 5 bases, leaving 2 bases not matched to a gene. The CDR3 sequence is CASSLEGQGDQPQHF. In DNA, the CDR3 is TGCGCCAGCAGCTTGGAAGGACAGGGGGATCAGCCCCAGCATTTT. Looking up the rest from reference TRBV5-1 and TRBJ1-5 gives the full variable domain: KAGVTQTPRYLIKTRGQQVTLSCSPISGHRSVSWYQQTPGQGLQFLFEYFSETQRNKGNFPGRFSGRQFSNSRSEMNVSTLELGDSALYLCASSLEGQGDQPQHFGDGTRLSIL.

This clonotype was seen only a few times. V gene TRBV28 combines with J gene TRBJ2-1; maybe TRBD1 (6 bases). With 5 bases removed from V and 5 bases from J, the gap between germline ends came to 10 bases. This CDR3 spans 13 amino acids. Looked up from germline, CDR1 is MDHEN and CDR2 is SYDVKM. The CDR3 protein is CASSPNRDNEQFF. The CDR3 coding sequence is TGTGCCAGCAGTCCGAACAGGGACAATGAGCAGTTCTTC.

In this sample, this clonotype turned up a few times. The J gene is TRBJ1-4, the V gene TRBV7-9, with D possibly matching TRBD1 (6 bases). The end of the DNA fits TRBJ2-2 better, so the J call may be wrong. CDR1 is SEHNR, CDR2 FQNEAQ, per germline (reference sequence). The CDR3 length is 15 residues. The CDR3 DNA reads as TGTGCCAGCAGCCCAAGCCCCACAGGGTTGGGGGAGCTGTTTTTT. Translation: CASSPSPTGLGELFF.

This clonotype was recorded a few times. The conserved phenylalanine or tryptophan is not found at the CDR3 terminus, so this likely reflects a read error. The limits of the CDR3 on the DNA are not certain, so only TCRdb's listed CDR3 is given. The rearrangement uses TRBV21-1 and TRBJ2-6. TRBV21-1 is deemed a pseudogene. The CDR3 is made up of 12 amino acids, end residues included. This CDR3 is CATAGRANVLTV.

This clonotype was counted between two and nine times. CDR3 region: CASSYPGSRITYEQYF. The DNA of the CDR3 is TGTGCCAGCAGCTACCCCGGATCACGGATTACCTACGAGCAGTACTTC. The rearrangement links TRBV7-9 to TRBJ2-7; D gene uncertain. This CDR3 has 16 amino acids. V was shortened by 4 bases and J by 2 bases, with 18 bases between the two germline ends. In germline, CDR1 is SEHNR, CDR2 FQNEAQ (reference sequence).

V usage is TRBV9 and J usage is TRBJ2-3; TRBD2 is a possible D gene (6 bases). Germline V gene data show CDR1 as SGDLS and CDR2 as YYNGEE. This CDR3 has 15 residues. V was clipped by 6 bases and J by 6 bases, with 20 bases between them. DNA for the CDR3: TGTGCCAGCAACTTACTCGGAGGGCCGGGGGATACGCAGTATTTT. Amino acids: CASNLLGGPGDTQYF. The complete variable domain, with remaining parts taken from reference TRBV9 and TRBJ2-3, reads DSGVTQTPKHLITATGQRVTLRCSPRSGDLSVYWYQQSLDQGLQFLIQYYNGEERAKGNILERFSAQQFPDLHSELNLSSLELGDSALYFCASNLLGGPGDTQYFGPGTRLTVL.

The table lists this clonotype with many counts. J is TRBJ2-6 and V is TRBV12-3 or TRBV12-4; D call uncertain. This CDR3 spans 15 amino acids. The V end lost 5 bases, the J end lost 0 bases, and 8 bases lay between the germline ends. The CDR3 loop is CASSHPISGANVLTF. DNA for the CDR3: TGTGCCAGCAGTCACCCTATCTCTGGGGCCAACGTCCTGACTTTC.

About this clonotype itself: Likely a read error: the CDR3 ends without its conserved phenylalanine or tryptophan. This chain links TRBV6-1 with TRBJ1-1; no definite D call. This CDR3 spans 16 amino acids. Per germline, CDR1 MNHNS and CDR2 SASEGT. The CDR3 sequence is CANSEVPVNLNTEAFS. CDR3 nucleotide sequence: TGTGCCAACAGTGAGGTCCCGGTAAACCTGAACACTGAAGCTTTCTCT.

The sample holds a few counts of this clonotype. V and J are TRBV19 and TRBJ1-1; D is unresolved. CDR3 length equals 13 residues. The V gene's germline CDR1 is LNHDA and CDR2 SQIVND (reference sequence). Trimming removed 5 bases at V and 6 bases at J, with 13 bases between. As DNA, the CDR3 is TGTGCCAGTAGTTACAACAGTGAGGCTGAAGCTTTCTTT. This gives the protein CASSYNSEAEAFF.

The J gene is TRBJ2-1, the V gene TRBV7-2, with 7 bases identical to TRBD2. CDR3 length: 15 residues. Germline CDR1 is SGHTA and CDR2 is FQGNSA. V was pared by 2 bases and J by 5 bases, with 6 bases of the junction left unmatched. This CDR3 reads CASSLLGLADNEQFF. Written as DNA, the CDR3 is TGTGCCAGCAGCTTACTTGGGCTAGCGGACAATGAGCAGTTCTTC.

As DNA, the CDR3 is TGTGCCAGTAGTATCGTCGCGGGAGGGCCTAATGAGCAGTTCTTC. Its translation is CASSIVAGGPNEQFF. This rearrangement joins TRBV19 to TRBJ2-1; TRBD2 matches at 9 bases. The junction had 7 bases not matched to a gene; V was cut back by 3 bases and J by 7 bases. CDR3 length: 15 residues. CDR1 and CDR2 from the germline V gene are LNHDA and SQIVND (reference sequence).

This clonotype appeared many times. V and J are TRBV28 and TRBJ1-5; 11 bases map to TRBD1. V gave up 5 bases and J gave up 6 bases; unmatched junction bases: 6. Per germline, CDR1 MDHEN and CDR2 SYDVKM. CDR3 size: 15 residues. The CDR3 DNA is TGTGCCAGCAGTACGGGACAGGGGGATGTTCAGCCCCAGCATTTT. This encodes CASSTGQGDVQPQHF.